The source of this TCR beta chain is a study of cytomegalovirus exposure and HLA in healthy donors (dated by TCRdb to 2016 to 2017). For the wider study: According to an earlier analysis of several hundred of the donors, 150 million to 200 million T cells yielded over 90 million unique TCR beta sequences and approximately 280 Gb of sequence data. Around 300 gigabases of sequencing data and tens of millions of unique TCR sequences were included in an early release covering roughly 600 HLA-typed donors. Of the 300 to 500 genotyped donors, less than 85% were placed in the genetic ancestry cluster associated with self-reported Caucasian donors. The study aimed to test whether cataloging public T cell receptors could reveal signatures of past pathogen exposure. Using immunosequencing, the study profiled T cell repertoires from 550 to 750 subjects and related those repertoires to cytomegalovirus serostatus. Along with the approximately 620-subject first cohort, a separate validation cohort of more than 90 different subjects was used. To predict cytomegalovirus infection status, the study brought together high-throughput TCR immunosequencing, statistical association of individual TCRs with disease status, and machine learning. A later analysis re-examined previously published TCR beta repertoires from more than 550 donors and added high-resolution HLA genotyping to investigate patterns of TCR occurrence. Rather than using new phenotypic data, the later analysis identified candidate immune exposures from TCR beta sequences and from how often those sequences occurred across donors. In an earlier analysis of several hundred of the donors, high-throughput TCR beta sequencing was used to judge whether each TCR beta V gene segment behaved as functional or pseudogenic. Donor age, sex, ethnicity and CMV serostatus were compiled alongside the repertoire data. In a later genetic analysis, genome-wide SNP genotypes for about three fifths of the roughly 670 donors were used, and that subset was treated as a discovery cohort. Every discovery cohort repertoire had been produced on one sequencing platform. HLA typing included class I and class II loci at four-digit resolution. Typing coverage varied by locus: about 620-640 donors for A, B, C, DRB1 and DQB1; roughly 500 for DQA1; about 570 for DPA1; roughly 450 for DPB1. A handful of DR-DQ haplotypes were handled as single units for association and clustering because linkage in the cohort was strong. On average, around 240,000 unique TCR beta nucleotide sequences were sequenced per donor among fewer than 500 genotyped donors of the cohort, with around 19% of those sequences being non-productive.

Receptor libraries were prepared by the immunoSEQ multiplex PCR assay. The multiplex PCR relied on a mix of 60 forward primers for TCR Vbeta segments and 13 reverse primers for TCR Jbeta segments. Amplification of the CDR3 region of rearranged TCR beta genes was performed with a multiplex PCR assay on genomic DNA. On the Illumina HiSeq System, the amplified TCR beta libraries were sequenced as 87-base-pair reads. For the original study's pipeline: A later analysis counted approximately 76 million unique TCR beta chains across the approximately 700 repertoires, and roughly 9.9 million of these chains were shared by at least two donors. To remove PCR and sequencing errors, raw reads were error-corrected and collapsed into unique sequences using a nearest-neighbor algorithm that merged closely related sequences. V, D and J gene segments were assigned by aligning CDR3 sequences to IMGT reference sequences. For a sequence to be retained, a match of at least six nucleotides was required to both a V gene segment and a J gene segment. Rearrangements were classified as productive when the CDR3 lacked stop codons and remained in frame with V and J, and all other rearrangements were classified as non-productive. Following IMGT convention, CDR3 was defined as the stretch from the second conserved V-encoded cysteine up to the conserved J-encoded phenylalanine. Sequences without an unambiguous match to a single V gene segment were excluded from the earlier analysis of approximately 560 of the donors. In an earlier analysis of 450 to 750 of the donors, a V segment was called functional when productive rearrangements were above 56.7%, and segregating when the standard deviation between donors exceeded 5%. A statistical classification framework was built for diagnosing cytomegalovirus status from the catalog of TCR beta chain sequences. In a later analysis, V and J genes were assigned by comparing TCR nucleotide sequences against IMGT/GENE-DB human TR gene sequences. Using the TCRdist pipeline, a later analysis assigned CDR3 sequences along with most-parsimonious VDJ recombination scenarios. In a later analysis, each TCR beta chain was defined by its CDR3 amino acid sequence together with its V-gene family, and reads without a unique V-gene family were excluded. To address suspected cross-contamination and a sequencing artifact, a later analysis removed around 590 highly shared, low-generation-probability nucleotide sequences. In a later analysis, a clonal expansion index was calculated for each public chain from normalized within-repertoire ranks of inferred template counts. A later analysis computed generation probabilities with a VDJ recombination model fitted to out-of-frame rearrangements, and checked the results against IGoR. In a later analysis, hypergeometric tests were used to score TCR-TCR, TCR-HLA and TCR-CMV co-occurrence, with a repertoire-size bias correction applied to TCR pairs. A later analysis estimated false discovery rates by permuting HLA or CMV assignments 20 times. In a later analysis, co-occurring TCRs were grouped using DBSCAN, with TCRdist sequence similarity added in when clustering inside HLA-allele-positive subsets. Repertoires with fewer than 30,000 or more than 120,000 public chains, plus five repertoires with anomalous nucleotide sharing, were excluded from co-occurrence clustering. TCRdb provides this immuneACCESS table in a form limited to in-frame rearrangements. Some clones are lacking; in checked studies, under half of them reflect an unresolved V gene, and why the rest are absent is not known. The V and J calls and clone size are taken from that table; D and trimming were inferred from the DNA. This sample has 100,000 to 150,000 clones in its table, and around four fifths of those were observed once. The ten top clones hold roughly 4% of the sample.

As for this clone: Its specific antigen is unknown. No base-level quality is on record; no much larger clone is a single base apart.

The cohort consisted of 670 or so healthy bone marrow donors. All cohort members were sampled while nominally healthy, although unrecorded immune exposures were likely present. The donor was CMV seropositive and belonged to the group of more than 250 seropositive cohort members. A peripheral blood sample was provided by each donor, and peripheral blood mononuclear cells were used for TCR beta sequencing. Genomic DNA was extracted from the blood cell samples with the Qiagen DNeasy Blood Extraction Kit. Via the germline V gene (reference sequence), CDR1 is SGHNT and CDR2 YYREEE. The CDR3 spans 14 residues, from the cysteine through the phenylalanine. Only the CDR3 DNA is retained, 42 bases long and in frame from the first base. A distance of 12 bases separates the germline ends of V and J, which lose 8 bases and 0 bases respectively. The paper as a whole reports these results and caveats: A later analysis found that most CMV-associated TCR beta chains appeared HLA-restricted, with HLA associations seemingly driven largely by CMV exposure. For the cohort, immune exposure information was limited to CMV serostatus. About 17 rarely observed V segments, including chromosome 9 orphons, were excluded from the earlier analysis of approximately 500 of the donors because counts were too low. Some IMGT-functional V segments, including TRBV6-2 and TRBV6-3, could not be told apart with the 87-base-pair reads, so those segments were excluded. A cluster of highly shared sequence variants was judged likely to be a technical artifact of the sequencing pipeline. Most TCR sequences were observed very rarely across donors, whereas some public TCRs were present in many individuals. The study gave a list of 150 to 200 TCR beta chains associated with cytomegalovirus. In a later analysis, HLA-associated TCR beta chains showed more clonal expansion and lower generation probabilities than non-associated chains that were equally common. Roughly uniform sequencing depth across donors was assumed in presence/absence analyses, although this assumption may not hold. This cohort had only TCR beta chains sequenced, and the lack of alpha or paired-chain data limited which features could be detected. The authors suggested that the approach could potentially be generalized to other disease states and immunological phenotypes. A later genetic analysis reported fewer N-insertions in productive TCRs among donors in an Asian-associated ancestry cluster than the roughly 620-donor mean. The classifier was reported to diagnose cytomegalovirus status with high specificity and sensitivity in both the original and validation cohorts. In an earlier analysis of 587 of the donors, most TCR beta V segments appeared in productive rearrangements about 87% or about 30% of the time, broadly matching IMGT annotations. HLA typing was unavailable for some donors at each locus, so association tests used only the typed subset. A further reported finding was that TCR beta sequences accurately predicted the HLA-A and HLA-B alleles for most subjects in the first cohort. When HLA alleles, especially DR and DQ, strongly co-occurred, TCR associations were difficult to assign to individual alleles. A later analysis found that TCR association rates varied across HLA loci, with DRB1 alleles showing the most associated TCRs and HLA-C alleles the fewest. Specific HLA alleles were associated with some 15,000 TCR beta sequences at a false discovery rate of 0.05 in a later analysis. An association between a missense DCLRE1C variant and V-gene and J-gene trimming of TCR beta chains was found in a later genetic analysis and replicated in an independent cohort. In vitro tests confirmed that a few of the cytomegalovirus-associated TCR beta chains recognize cytomegalovirus antigens. According to a later analysis, parvovirus B19, influenza, CMV and Epstein-Barr virus appeared linked to several top co-occurrence clusters. Correlated functional status among segregating V segments might reflect linkage disequilibrium, but an unknown experimental factor could not be ruled out.

Source material: PBMCs. The receptor's source is a woman in her forties in good health and CMV-seropositive. In this chain, TRBV5-4 is recombined with TRBJ1-3; confidence is insufficient to name the D gene. The CDR3 loop reads CASTSRSSGNTIYF. The nucleotide sequence reads as follows: TGTGCCAGTACTTCACGGAGCTCTGGAAACACCATATATTTT.